Listed here are 7 T cell receptor beta chains from one sample, sequenced in a study of T cells in Graves' hyperthyroidism and ophthalmopathy. The investigators amplified TCR beta CDR3 regions from RNA transcripts. The TCR CDR3 was amplified in a first-round RT-PCR using the HTBI primer set. TCRdb redid the calling of the multiplex PCR reads with MiXCR, one entry per CDR3 protein. This sample has hundreds of thousands of distinct CDR3 sequences, with over 15% found just once. The sample was blood. The receptor source for this set is a woman aged 18 to 35 with Graves' hyperthyroidism.

The rearrangement uses TRBV19 and TRBJ1-1; possibly TRBD1 for D (6 bases). Deletions cut 6 bases from V and 1 base from J, with 12 bases between. Looked up from germline, CDR1 is LNHDA and CDR2 is SQIVND (reference sequence). CDR3 length: 14 residues. This chain's CDR3 is CASRKGGRNTEAFF. For the CDR3, the DNA is TGTGCCAGTAGGAAAGGGGGACGGAACACTGAAGCTTTCTTT. Supplemented by reference TRBV19 and TRBJ1-1, the full variable domain reads DGGITQSPKYLFRKEGQNVTLSCEQNLNHDAMYWYRQDPGQGLRLIYYSQIVNDFQKGDIAEGYSVSREKKESFPLTVTSAQKNPTAFYLCASRKGGRNTEAFFGQGTRLTVV.

The sample holds many counts of this clonotype. The chain couples TRBV12-3 or TRBV12-4 to TRBJ2-2, with a weak D call TRBD1 (6 bases). The germline V and J ends were trimmed by 7 bases and 2 bases, with 23 bases remaining between them. The CDR3 is 18 amino acids. CDR3 in amino acids: CASIRATQGVRNTGELFF. In DNA form, the CDR3 reads TGTGCCAGCATCAGGGCGACACAGGGCGTACGAAACACCGGGGAGCTGTTTTTT.

This clonotype was recorded at least ten times. This chain uses TRBV29-1 with TRBJ2-3; 9 positions agree with TRBD2. V lost 3 bases and J lost 1; bases outside the gene matches: 2. Germline V CDR1 and CDR2: SQVTM, ANQGSEA. The CDR3 spans 14 residues. CDR3 in amino acids: CSVEWTSGTDTQYF. CDR3 in DNA: TGCAGCGTTGAGTGGACTAGCGGCACAGATACGCAGTATTTT.

This clonotype has only a few counts. J is TRBJ2-5 and V is TRBV6-2 or TRBV6-3, with TRBD1 identical over 8 bases. The germline CDR1 and CDR2 sequences are MNHEY and SVGEGT. The CDR3 extends over 16 amino acids. The trim removed 8 bases at V and 5 bases at J, leaving 16 bases unmatched. DNA of the CDR3: TGTGCCAGCGCCACCCCCCCCAGGGGGCCGCCGGAGACCCAGTACTTC. This sequence encodes CASATPPRGPPETQYF.

This clonotype was seen many times. The V and J genes are TRBV5-1 and TRBJ2-7; D is perhaps TRBD2 (6 bases). The V end was cut by 4 bases, the J end by 6 bases, with 11 bases between. Germline V lookup: CDR1 SGHRS, CDR2 YFSETQ. The CDR3 length is 12 residues. The CDR3 here is CASSGRYPEQYF. The CDR3 nucleotides are TGCGCCAGCAGCGGGAGGTACCCCGAGCAGTACTTC.

The chain couples TRBV5-1 to TRBJ2-7; either TRBD1 or TRBD2 may supply D (5 bases each). Per germline, CDR1 SGHRS and CDR2 YFSETQ. The V end lost 3 bases, the J end lost 7 bases, and 11 bases lay between the germline ends. This CDR3 has 12 residues. CDR3 amino acids: CASSWDGNEQYF. The CDR3 bases are TGCGCCAGCAGCTGGGACGGCAATGAGCAGTACTTC.

In this sample, this clonotype turned up a few times. CDR3 amino acids: CASRSGTSGSTGELFF. In DNA form, the CDR3 reads TGTGCCAGTCGGAGTGGGACTAGCGGGAGTACCGGGGAGCTGTTTTTT. The chain is built from TRBV27 and TRBJ2-2; 14 bases fit TRBD2. With V trimmed by 9 bases and J by 5 bases, 8 bases remained unmatched. Germline assignment: CDR1 MNHEY and CDR2 SMNVEV (reference sequence). This CDR3 is built from 16 residues.